Following are 14 T cell receptor beta chains from one sample sequenced in a study of identifying expanded T cells in peripheral blood. TCRdb's table, derived via immunoSEQ multiplex PCR, lists solely in-frame clones and lacks some. The table has approximately 63,000 clones, about 87% seen once. Sequenced material: blood. All receptors come from a person aged 18 to 70 in good health.

V is TRBV5-4 and J is TRBJ2-7, with 13 bases matching TRBD2. The germline V gene has CDR1 SGHNT and CDR2 YYREEE (reference sequence). CDR3 length: 16 amino acids. Losses at the gene ends were 6 bases for V and 5 bases for J; bases not matched to a gene: 11. This chain's CDR3 is CASNRGLAGMDNEQYF. In DNA, the CDR3 is TGTGCCAGCAACCGGGGACTAGCGGGAATGGACAACGAGCAGTACTTC.

This clone has a handful of counts. The same CDR3 also results from other DNA sequences found in this sample. The chain carries TRBV6-1 and TRBJ2-5, with 15 bases lining up with TRBD2. There are 15 residues in the CDR3. After removal of 4 bases from V and 4 bases from J, the junction contained 1 base not matched to a gene. The germline V gene has CDR1 MNHNS and CDR2 SASEGT. The DNA for the CDR3 is TGTGCCAGCAGTGGGACTAGCGGGGGGGCAGAGACCCAGTACTTC. It specifies CASSGTSGGAETQYF.

The rearrangement uses TRBV28 and TRBJ2-4; 12 positions agree with TRBD1. The CDR3 runs to 18 residues. The germline V gene encodes CDR1 MDHEN and CDR2 SYDVKM. The V segment lost 5 bases and the J segment 1 base; nucleotides outside the gene matches: 9. The CDR3 loop is CASSPGTGGEVAKNIQYF. In nucleotides, the CDR3 is TGTGCCAGCAGTCCCGGGACAGGGGGCGAAGTGGCCAAAAACATTCAGTACTTC. Full variable domain (remainder filled in from reference TRBV28 and TRBJ2-4): DVKVTQSSRYLVKRTGEKVFLECVQDMDHENMFWYRQDPGLGLRLIYFSYDVKMKEKGDIPEGYSVSREKKERFSLILESASTNQTSMYLCASSPGTGGEVAKNIQYFGAGTRLSVL.

The chain couples TRBV4-1 to TRBJ2-7; 7 nucleotides match TRBD2. V shed 3 bases and J 2 bases; nucleotides not matched to a gene: 7. CDR1 and CDR2 from the germline V gene are MGHRA and YSYEKL. The CDR3 length is 15 residues. CDR3 loop: CASSHLAGVPYEQYF. In DNA, the CDR3 is TGCGCCAGCAGCCATCTGGCGGGAGTCCCCTACGAGCAGTACTTC.

The chain links TRBV7-9 to TRBJ2-7; D possibly matches TRBD1 or TRBD2 (5 bases each). Between the trimmed V and J ends, which lost 7 bases and 3 bases, there was a span of 16 bases. CDR1 and CDR2 (germline): SEHNR, FQNEAQ (reference sequence). The CDR3 runs 14 residues. DNA for the CDR3: TGTGCCAGCACCCGGGACCAGTCGAACTACGAGCAGTACTTC. Its protein product is CASTRDQSNYEQYF.

This clone appeared once. The V gene is TRBV13, the J gene TRBJ2-7; tentatively, D is TRBD1 (6 bases). This CDR3 is 15 amino acids long. Trimming removed 6 bases at V and 4 bases at J, with 19 bases between. The germline CDR1 and CDR2 sequences are PRHDT and FYEKMQ (reference sequence). The CDR3 DNA sequence: TGTGCCAGCAGTCCCCCCCAGGGGATACGGTACGAGCAGTACTTC. The encoded protein is CASSPPQGIRYEQYF.

V gene TRBV15 combines with J gene TRBJ1-4; the D gene is possibly TRBD1 (5 bases). V was shortened by 4 bases and J by 6 bases, with 15 bases between the two germline ends. Per the germline V gene, CDR1 is LNHNV and CDR2 is YYDKDF (reference sequence). The CDR3 extends over 15 amino acids. The CDR3 loop is CATSTAQEIDEKLFF. CDR3 in DNA: TGTGCCACCAGCACTGCACAGGAGATCGATGAAAAACTGTTTTTT.

The chain combines TRBV11-2 with TRBJ2-7; D is unresolved. Germline lookup yields CDR1 SGHAT and CDR2 FQNNGV. The CDR3 runs to 14 residues. V lost 0 bases and J 4 bases, leaving 10 bases between the germline ends. The CDR3 reads CASSLDHRGYEQYF. The CDR3 DNA follows: TGTGCCAGCAGCTTAGATCACCGTGGGTACGAGCAGTACTTC.

V usage is TRBV6-1 and J usage is TRBJ2-1; D perhaps matches TRBD2 (6 bases). Germline CDR1 reads MNHNS; CDR2 reads SASEGT. V lost 7 bases and J 3 bases, leaving 16 bases between the germline ends. The length of the CDR3 is 15 residues. The CDR3 reads CASMSEGDFYNEQFF. As DNA, the CDR3 is TGTGCCAGCATGTCGGAGGGAGACTTCTACAATGAGCAGTTCTTC.

This chain uses TRBV9 with TRBJ1-4, with D perhaps matching TRBD1 (6 bases). Per germline, CDR1 SGDLS and CDR2 YYNGEE. This CDR3 has 17 residues. With 4 bases removed from V and 3 bases from J, the gap between germline ends came to 19 bases. For the CDR3, the DNA is TGTGCCAGCAGCCCGGAGGGGGAAGCTGGGGCTAATGAAAAACTGTTTTTT. It translates to CASSPEGEAGANEKLFF.

The chain couples TRBV10-1 to TRBJ1-5; the D gene is possibly TRBD1 (6 bases). The length of the CDR3 is 13 residues. The V gene's germline CDR1 is WNHNN and CDR2 SYGVQD (reference sequence). Between the trimmed V and J ends, which lost 2 bases and 4 bases, there was a span of 6 bases. For the CDR3, the DNA is TGCGCCAGCAGTGAGACAGGGAATCAGCCCCAGCATTTT. Translating gives CASSETGNQPQHF.

Concerning this clone itself: The same CDR3 arises from other DNA sequences in this sample as well. This chain connects TRBV19 to TRBJ2-1; D might be TRBD2 (5 bases). Trimming stripped 5 bases from V and 1 base from J, with 9 bases between. The germline gives CDR1 LNHDA, CDR2 SQIVND (reference sequence). The CDR3 has 14 residues. CDR3 amino acids: CASSPTGSYNEQFF. The CDR3 DNA sequence: TGTGCCAGTAGTCCGACGGGATCCTACAATGAGCAGTTCTTC.

This chain uses TRBV5-1 with TRBJ2-1, with 10 nucleotides matching TRBD2. The V gene's germline CDR1 is SGHRS and CDR2 YFSETQ. The trim removed 4 bases at V and 4 bases at J, leaving 5 bases unmatched. The CDR3 totals 15 residues. CDR3 in DNA: TGCGCCAGCAGCCTTAGCGGGGGGTATTACAATGAGCAGTTCTTC. Translated: CASSLSGGYYNEQFF. The full variable domain, in which reference TRBV5-1 and TRBJ2-1 provide the parts outside the CDR3, is KAGVTQTPRYLIKTRGQQVTLSCSPISGHRSVSWYQQTPGQGLQFLFEYFSETQRNKGNFPGRFSGRQFSNSRSEMNVSTLELGDSALYLCASSLSGGYYNEQFFGPGTRLTVL.

This chain connects TRBV30 to TRBJ2-1; unclear D gene. Trimming stripped 7 bases from V and 0 bases from J, with 13 bases between. The CDR3 spans 14 residues. CDR1 and CDR2 (germline): GTSNPN, SVGIG (reference sequence). The CDR3 DNA reads TGTGCCTTTCTTCGTCAGACCTCCTACAATGAGCAGTTCTTC. Its protein is CAFLRQTSYNEQFF.